This record looks at one TCR beta chain sequence and its context. V gave up 7 bases and J gave up 2 bases, with 9 bases separating them. Germline lookup yields CDR1 SEHNR and CDR2 FQNEAQ (reference sequence). This CDR3 has 12 residues. The data belong to a study of control samples from healthy donors and cancer patients. Sequencing was performed with immunoSEQ multiplex PCR; in TCRdb, only in-frame clones are kept and a portion is missing. This sample yields over 85,000 clones, of which about 91% are seen a single time; 2% to 2.5% belongs to the top ten. The chain is built from TRBV7-9 and TRBJ2-7, with a weak D call TRBD2 (5 bases). The clonotype originates from a woman younger than 35 in good health. Specimen: blood. DNA for the CDR3: TGTGCCAGCACCTCCGGGGCCTACGAGCAGTACTTC. This encodes CASTSGAYEQYF.